This T cell receptor beta chain was captured by sequencing in a study of blood T cell repertoires in COVID-19. About the research overall: Samples of COVID-19 (acute and convalescent) were obtained from the United States, Italy and Spain.

The repertoire was sequenced with immunoSEQ multiplex PCR; TCRdb's copy has only in-frame clones and lacks some. The sample contains some 350,000 clones, over 75% of which appear only once. V lost 5 bases, J lost 5 bases, and 15 bases lay in between. This CDR3 has 15 residues. The germline CDR1 and CDR2 sequences are KGHSH and LQKENI. This TCR came from a man between 25 and 39 years old who had recovered from COVID-19. This chain connects TRBV18 to TRBJ1-4, with a weak D call TRBD1 (5 bases). The sequenced sample was PBMCs or T cells enriched from blood (not recorded which). The CDR3 DNA follows: TGTGCCAGCTCAAGGAGTGGGGGGTCGAATGAAAAACTGTTTTTT. This translates into CASSRSGGSNEKLFF.